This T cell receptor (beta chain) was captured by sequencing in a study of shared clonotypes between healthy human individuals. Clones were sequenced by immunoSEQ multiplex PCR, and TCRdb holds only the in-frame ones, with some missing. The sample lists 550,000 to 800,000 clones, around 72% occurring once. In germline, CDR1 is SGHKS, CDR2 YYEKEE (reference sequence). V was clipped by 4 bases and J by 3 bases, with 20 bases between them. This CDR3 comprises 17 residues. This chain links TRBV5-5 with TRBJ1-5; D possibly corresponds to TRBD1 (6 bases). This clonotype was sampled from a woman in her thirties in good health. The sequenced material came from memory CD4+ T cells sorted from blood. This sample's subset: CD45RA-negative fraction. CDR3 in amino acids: CASSKGGGQRLNQPQHF. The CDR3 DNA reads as TGTGCCAGCAGCAAAGGGGGTGGACAAAGACTCAATCAGCCCCAGCATTTT. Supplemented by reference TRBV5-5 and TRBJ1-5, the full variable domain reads DAGVTQSPTHLIKTRGQQVTLRCSPISGHKSVSWYQQVLGQGPQFIFQYYEKEERGRGNFPDRFSARQFPNYSSELNVNALLLGDSALYLCASSKGGGQRLNQPQHFGDGTRLSIL.